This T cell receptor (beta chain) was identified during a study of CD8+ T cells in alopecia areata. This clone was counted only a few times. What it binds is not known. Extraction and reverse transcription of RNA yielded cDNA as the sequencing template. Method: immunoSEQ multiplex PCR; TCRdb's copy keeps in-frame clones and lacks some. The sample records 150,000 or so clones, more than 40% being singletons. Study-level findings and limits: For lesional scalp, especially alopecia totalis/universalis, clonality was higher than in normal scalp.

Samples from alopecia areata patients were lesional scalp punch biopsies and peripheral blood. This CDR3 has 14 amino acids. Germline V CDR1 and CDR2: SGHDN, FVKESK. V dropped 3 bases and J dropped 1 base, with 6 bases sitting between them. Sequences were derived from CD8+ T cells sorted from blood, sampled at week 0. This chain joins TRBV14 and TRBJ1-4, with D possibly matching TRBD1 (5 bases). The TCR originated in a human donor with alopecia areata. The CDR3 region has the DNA TGTGCCAGCAGCCACAGGGTAACTAATGAAAAACTGTTTTTT. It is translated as CASSHRVTNEKLFF.